In this sample, the clone carrying this T cell receptor beta chain turned up once. This sample is part of a study of blood T cell repertoires in COVID-19. Overall study: Spain, Italy and the United States supplied samples that represented acute and convalescent COVID-19. From T cells, B-cell-depleted T cells, or PBMCs came the material, which was cDNA or gDNA.

The CDR3 runs 15 residues. Per germline, CDR1 MNHNY and CDR2 SVGAGI (reference sequence). V shed 1 base and J shed 1 base, with 10 bases lying between them. Per the original methods: Using reference gene primer amplification, nucleated cell counts were estimated. Profiled with immunoSEQ multiplex PCR; TCRdb holds only in-frame clones, not every one. V and J calls plus clone size are reproduced from that table; the DNA served to infer D and trimming. The sample lists about 140,000 clones, around 89% seen once, with about 2.5% in the top ten. Patients of the Seattle cohort, enrolled during active infection, were followed longitudinally.

Input material: peripheral blood. The origin of this receptor is a human donor with COVID-19, enrolled during active disease. The donor label of this sample is uncertain. The chain couples TRBV6-6 to TRBJ1-1, with D perhaps matching TRBD1 (5 bases). The CDR3 reads CASSYFQGGNTEAFF. The CDR3 DNA is TGTGCCAGCAGTTACTTCCAGGGCGGGAACACTGAAGCTTTCTTT.